Below are 7 T cell receptor beta chains sequenced from a single sample in a study of human T cells and chemical hapten exposure. TCRdb reprocessed the RACE reads with MiXCR, giving one entry per CDR3 protein. This table has 340,000 or so distinct CDR3 sequences, 5.5% to 8% appearing once. The time point denotes: patch test 1, 2 weeks after DPC sensitization. The treatment: therapeutic diphenylcyclopropenone sensitization with weekly scalp DPC. The sample was whole blood, taken in connection with sensitization to the hapten diphenylcyclopropenone (DPC). These TCRs come from a woman aged 18 to 35 with alopecia areata. Some clones in this sample may be carry-over from other donors' samples.

The chain carries TRBV28 and TRBJ1-1, with D uncertain. CDR3 length equals 15 residues. The germline V gene has CDR1 MDHEN and CDR2 SYDVKM. V dropped 5 bases and J dropped 1 base, with 14 bases sitting between them. CDR3 loop: CASSVTRTWNTEAFF. The DNA of the CDR3 is TGTGCCAGCAGTGTTACCCGGACTTGGAACACTGAAGCTTTCTTT.

This clonotype was observed a few times. The V call is TRBV6-5, the J call TRBJ1-5, with 7 positions matching TRBD1. This CDR3 spans 14 amino acids. Germline trimming cut 5 bases from V and 7 bases from J; bases unmatched to any gene: 8. In germline, CDR1 is MNHEY, CDR2 SVGAGI. CDR3 sequence reads: CASSPTGPAQPQHF. In nucleotides, the CDR3 is TGTGCCAGCAGTCCGACAGGGCCGGCGCAGCCCCAGCATTTT.

This rearrangement joins TRBV18 to TRBJ1-5; the D gene is possibly TRBD1 (6 bases). With 4 bases removed from V and 3 bases from J, the gap between germline ends came to 16 bases. This CDR3 is built from 16 residues. CDR1 and CDR2 from the germline V gene are KGHSH and LQKENI. The CDR3 sequence: CASSLGHLGANQPQHF. The CDR3 coding sequence is TGTGCCAGCTCACTGGGACATTTAGGGGCCAATCAGCCCCAGCATTTT.

This clonotype has more than one count but fewer than ten. CDR3 in DNA: TGTGCCAGCAGTGATTCGCCGGGACAGGAGTCCTACGAGCAGTACTTC. It translates to CASSDSPGQESYEQYF. The J gene is TRBJ2-7, the V gene TRBV25-1; 8 positions agree with TRBD1. Germline V gene sequence: CDR1 MGHDK, CDR2 SYGVNS. The CDR3 has 16 residues. The junction had 8 bases not matched to a gene; V was cut back by 3 bases and J by 1 base.

This clonotype was seen a few times. V and J are TRBV25-1 and TRBJ1-6; no reliable D call. The V gene's germline CDR1 is MGHDK and CDR2 SYGVNS. The ends were cut back, 7 bases at V and 7 bases at J, with 14 bases in the middle. The CDR3 consists of 14 residues. The CDR3 loop reads CASTEGQRNSPLHF. CDR3 coding DNA: TGTGCCAGCACTGAGGGCCAGAGGAATTCACCCCTCCACTTT.

V is TRBV29-1 and J is TRBJ1-5; maybe TRBD1 (5 bases). The CDR3 extends over 13 amino acids. Trimming took 4 bases from V and 0 from J, leaving 7 bases between them. Germline-derived CDR1 and CDR2 are SQVTM and ANQGSEA. In nucleotides, the CDR3 is TGCAGCGTTGGGGACTATAGCAATCAGCCCCAGCATTTT. Translated: CSVGDYSNQPQHF. Full variable domain (outside the CDR3, taken from reference TRBV29-1 and TRBJ1-5): SAVISQKPSRDICQRGTSLTIQCQVDSQVTMMFWYRQQPGQSLTLIATANQGSEATYESGFVIDKFPISRPNLTFSTLTVSNMSPEDSSIYLCSVGDYSNQPQHFGDGTRLSIL.

Only a few counts were recorded for this clonotype. The gene calls are TRBV20-1 and TRBJ1-6; D gene unclear. This CDR3 is built from 14 residues. Per the germline V gene, CDR1 is DFQATT and CDR2 is SNEGSKA (reference sequence). V was shortened by 3 bases and J by 7 bases, with 13 bases between the two germline ends. DNA for the CDR3: TGCAGTGCTAGCCTGATAGGGCCCAATTCACCCCTCCACTTT. Residues: CSASLIGPNSPLHF.